The 2 T cell receptor beta chains listed next were all sequenced from one sample in a study of blood T cell repertoires in COVID-19. Only in-frame clones appear in the TCRdb table, and some are missing; sequencing was by immunoSEQ multiplex PCR. The table has just over 300,000 clones, roughly nine tenths seen once. The sample was peripheral blood. The receptors derive from a young woman with COVID-19, enrolled during active disease.

This clone was counted once. This chain joins TRBV30 and TRBJ1-4, with a tentative D call TRBD1 (5 bases). Germline V lookup: CDR1 GTSNPN, CDR2 SVGIG (reference sequence). The CDR3 length is 17 residues. V was cut by 3 bases and J by 3 bases, with 20 bases left in between. CDR3 bases: TGTGCCTGGAGCCCATTCGGGTCCCGGGGGTCTAATGAAAAACTGTTTTTT. It codes for CAWSPFGSRGSNEKLFF.

The chain is built from TRBV14 and TRBJ1-1, with 7 positions matching TRBD1. Per the germline V gene, CDR1 is SGHDN and CDR2 is FVKESK. The CDR3 totals 14 residues. V lost 1 base to trimming and J lost 6 bases; unmatched junction nucleotides: 5. CDR3 bases: TGTGCCAGCAGCCAAGGAGGAGGGGGCTCTGAAGCTTTCTTT. It yields the protein CASSQGGGGSEAFF.